The 3 T cell receptor beta chains reported below all come from one sample, sequenced in a study of T cell responses to AZD1222 COVID-19 vaccine. Sequenced by immunoSEQ multiplex PCR; TCRdb stores in-frame clones only, minus some. The sample carries fewer than 90,000 clones, around 91% recorded once. Sequencing used peripheral blood, obtained 28 days after the second AZD1222 dose. The receptors come from an adult who received the AZD1222 COVID-19 vaccine.

Regarding this clone: Within the sample, other DNA sequences also encode this same CDR3. The genes are TRBV5-1 and TRBJ1-6, with D hard to call. Trimming pared 4 bases from V and 0 bases from J, leaving 11 bases between. This CDR3 comprises 16 residues. The germline V gene encodes CDR1 SGHRS and CDR2 YFSETQ. CDR3 region: CASSRDRSSYNSPLHF. As DNA, the CDR3 is TGCGCCAGCAGCAGAGACCGGAGCTCCTATAATTCACCCCTCCACTTT.

The V gene is TRBV24-1, the J gene TRBJ2-2, with TRBD1 as a possible D gene (7 bases). The V end lost 9 bases, the J end lost 3 bases, and 13 bases lay between the germline ends. Germline CDR1 KGHDR, CDR2 SFDVKD. The CDR3 sequence is 14 residues long. CDR3 protein: CATRGGTDTGELFF. The CDR3 coding sequence is TGTGCCACCCGAGGCGGGACAGACACCGGGGAGCTGTTTTTT.

CDR3 sequence: CASTVNSYEQYF. The CDR3 nucleotides read TGTGCCAGTACAGTCAACTCCTACGAGCAGTACTTC. This chain uses TRBV6-1 with TRBJ2-7; D is unclear. V lost 9 bases to trimming and J lost 0 bases, with 9 bases between them. Germline CDR1 is MNHNS and CDR2 is SASEGT. The CDR3 runs to 12 residues.